A single sample gave rise to the 2 T cell receptor beta chains below, sequenced in a study of PD-1 blockade in classical Hodgkin lymphoma. Each patient's relapse followed autologous stem cell transplantation, and brentuximab vedotin exposure varied. Measured with immunoSEQ multiplex PCR; TCRdb has only the in-frame clones, and not every one. The profile shows tens of thousands of clones, less than 80% of them singletons. The specimen was peripheral blood mononuclear cells (PBMCs), collected before the second cycle of nivolumab. Receptor source: a human donor with classical Hodgkin lymphoma.

This clone was seen a handful of times. CDR3 sequence reads: CAISGYSNQPQHF. The CDR3 DNA is TGTGCCATCTCCGGGTATAGCAATCAGCCCCAGCATTTT. The chain carries TRBV10-3 and TRBJ1-5; D uncertain. In germline, CDR1 is ENHRY, CDR2 SYGVKD. V shed 8 bases and J shed 0 bases, with 8 bases lying between them. The CDR3 is 13 amino acids.

The chain links TRBV2 to TRBJ1-2, with a weak D call TRBD1 (5 bases). Germline V gene sequence: CDR1 SNHLY, CDR2 FYNNEI. The CDR3 contains 15 residues. The V and J ends lost 2 bases and 4 bases respectively, with 14 bases between them. CDR3 loop: CASSEMVQASYGYTF. DNA of the CDR3: TGTGCCAGCAGTGAAATGGTACAGGCAAGCTATGGCTACACCTTC.